Listed below are T cell receptor beta chains from one sample, sequenced in a study of cytomegalovirus exposure and HLA in healthy donors. Some clones are missing from TCRdb's copy, which holds only in-frame ones; the method was immunoSEQ multiplex PCR. Of under 200,000 clones in the sample, 78% were seen once. Specimen: PBMCs. Receptors were obtained from a woman between 50 and 59 years old in good health and CMV-seropositive. Both conserved end residues are part of each CDR3. Only some rows state a clone size, as once, few, many or a class for expanded clones.

CASSSIGTSGRRPTDTQYF,few,19,TRBV11-3
CASSTGADTQYF,NA,12,TRBV19
CAIEKGPYGYTF,NA,12,TRBV10-3
CASSAGGGGVGYTF,NA,14,TRBV6-1
CASTPKGRFF,few,10,TRBV21-1
CASSESQGRTPQHF,NA,14,TRBV10-1
CASSLSTGSGNTIYF,NA,15,TRBV6-1
CASSLPGGETQYF,NA,13,TRBV28
CASSLAGANNEQFF,NA,14,TRBV7-2
CASSLVGSSYEQYF,NA,14,TRBV5-1
CASSEGPLAGGQDEQFF,once,17,TRBV4-2
CASSQDTGQKYQPQHF,once,16,TRBV4-2
CASINKRTGDGYTF,once,14,TRBV19
CASSLGSGLALSGELFF,NA,17,TRBV11-3
CASSWWGEDTQYF,NA,13,TRBV5-6
CASSATRQGFHGYTF,NA,15,TRBV9
CAYTTGFYEQYF,NA,12,TRBV30
CASRHLSQGLYGYTF,few,15,TRBV6-5
CASSDRVNYGYTF,NA,13,TRBV6-1
CASSLGRQGDNQPQHF,NA,16,TRBV18